This is a list of T cell receptor beta chains from one sample in a study of blood T cell repertoires in COVID-19. Profiled with immunoSEQ multiplex PCR; TCRdb holds only in-frame clones, not every one. Among 90,000 to 150,000 clones, 65% to 90% were seen once, and the ten largest hold around 9.9%. Material for sequencing was peripheral blood. The receptor source for this set is a man older than 75 with acute or convalescent COVID-19. The CDR3 runs from the conserved cysteine through the conserved F or W. The order of the fields is clone size, V gene, J gene, D gene, CDR3 DNA, CDR3 protein. The D gene is left open where the match is weak. Size tells how often a clone was seen (once, few, many) or the class of an expanded clone, and some rows leave it out.

>once|TRBV27|TRBJ1-3|TRBD1
TGTGCCAGCAGTCGGACAGGGGAAAACACCATATATTTT
CASSRTGENTIYF
>.|TRBV18|TRBJ1-5|TRBD1
TGTGCCAGCTCACGAAGAAATTCCGGGACAGTCGGGGCTGGTGGCAATCAGCCCCAGCATTTT
CASSRRNSGTVGAGGNQPQHF
>.|TRBV6-5|TRBJ1-2|.
TGTGCCAGCGCTCCAGGGCTGTATGGCTACACCTTC
CASAPGLYGYTF
>once|TRBV3-1/TRBV3-2|TRBJ1-1|TRBD1
TGTGCCAGCAGCCAACGAGGGACAGGGAGCACTGAAGCTTTCTTT
CASSQRGTGSTEAFF
>once|TRBV5-6|TRBJ2-1|TRBD1
TGTGCCAGCAGTTGGGGACAGGGGGCGAGTAAGGAGCAGTTCTTC
CASSWGQGASKEQFF
>.|TRBV25-1|TRBJ1-4|.
TGTGCCAGCACTCGGGGAGAAAAACTGTTTTTT
CASTRGEKLFF
>.|TRBV5-4|TRBJ2-5|.
TGTGCCAGCAGCTTGATACAGACCGAGACCCAGTACTTC
CASSLIQTETQYF
>once|TRBV6-5|TRBJ2-5|.
TGTGCCAGCAACGCCGATAGAAAAGAGACCCAGTACTTC
CASNADRKETQYF
>.|TRBV5-1|TRBJ1-5|TRBD1
TGCGCCAGCAGCCCGACAGGGCCCAATCAGCCCCAGCATTTT
CASSPTGPNQPQHF
>.|TRBV21-1|TRBJ1-2|.
TGTGCCAGCAGCCGGTGTGGACAGGGGGCTAACTATGGCTACACCTTC
CASSRCGQGANYGYTF
>few|TRBV6-5|TRBJ1-4|TRBD1
TGTGCCAGCAGAGGACAGGGGACTGAAAAACTGTTTTTT
CASRGQGTEKLFF
>.|TRBV27|TRBJ2-2|TRBD2
TGTGCCAGCAGTGGGACTAGCGGGAGGAGCGGGGAGCTGTTTTTT
CASSGTSGRSGELFF
>.|TRBV19|TRBJ2-1|TRBD2
TGTGCCAGTAGTCGGGAGGGGAGCTCCTACAATGAGCAGTTCTTC
CASSREGSSYNEQFF
>.|TRBV18|TRBJ1-1|.
TGTGCCAGCTCACCTGAGACAGTGAACACTGAAGCTTTCTTT
CASSPETVNTEAFF
>.|TRBV18|TRBJ1-1|.
TGTGCCAGCTCACCCTTGGACAGTGGCACTGAAGCTTTCTTT
CASSPLDSGTEAFF
>.|TRBV5-1|TRBJ1-4|TRBD1
TGCGCCAGCAGCTTGGGAACAGGGGGCACTAATGAAAAACTGTTTTTT
CASSLGTGGTNEKLFF
>.|TRBV5-4|TRBJ1-1|.
TGTGCCAGCAGCTTGGCTGGGGCATGGGCTGAAGCTTTCTTT
CASSLAGAWAEAFF
>.|TRBV6-2/TRBV6-3|TRBJ1-5|TRBD1
TGTGCCAGCAGCCCGGACAGGGGGTTTAGTCAGCCCCAGCATTTT
CASSPDRGFSQPQHF
>.|TRBV28|TRBJ2-3|.
TGTGCCAGCAGTCCCAAACAGGGAGTGGGTCCAGATACGCAGTATTTT
CASSPKQGVGPDTQYF
>once|TRBV5-1|TRBJ2-2|.
TGCGCCAGTACAGCGGACAACACCGGGGAGCTGTTTTTT
CASTADNTGELFF
>.|TRBV5-1|TRBJ1-1|TRBD1
TGCGCCAGCAGCCTTTCGACAGGGGAGAACACTGAAGCTTTCTTT
CASSLSTGENTEAFF
>.|TRBV18|TRBJ1-1|TRBD1
TGTGCCAGCTCACCAGGGACAGGAGGGGATACTGAAGCTTTCTTT
CASSPGTGGDTEAFF
>.|TRBV5-8|TRBJ2-7|TRBD1
TGTGCCAGCAGCTTTAGGGGGCCCAACGAGCAGTACTTC
CASSFRGPNEQYF
>once|TRBV24-1|TRBJ2-7|TRBD1
TGTGCCACCAGTGACGCTGCTAGGGACAGGGGGCAAGCGGGAGGGCCTGGGGAGCAGTACTTC
CATSDAARDRGQAGGPGEQYF
>.|TRBV5-1|TRBJ2-7|TRBD2
TGCGCCAGCAGTTTAGCGGGTTCTACTAACGAGCAGTACTTC
CASSLAGSTNEQYF
>.|TRBV18|TRBJ2-7|TRBD2
TGTGCCAGCTCACCACCGGTGGGGGGGGGCTACGAGCAGTACTTC
CASSPPVGGGYEQYF
>.|TRBV28|TRBJ1-2|TRBD1
TGTGCCACCAACGACAGGGTCCCTGGGGTGGCCGGCTACACCTTC
CATNDRVPGVAGYTF
>.|TRBV4-1|TRBJ1-5|.
TGCGCCAGCAGCCAAGCGATAGGGGCGAACTTTCAGCCCCAGCATTTT
CASSQAIGANFQPQHF
>.|TRBV3-1/TRBV3-2|TRBJ2-7|TRBD2
TGTGCCAGCAGCCAAGATGAAAGAATCAGGACTAGGGTGTCCGAGCAGTACTTC
CASSQDERIRTRVSEQYF
>.|TRBV18|TRBJ1-6|.
TGTGCCAGCTCATTCCAGGGGACCAGCTTTAATTCACCCCTCCACTTT
CASSFQGTSFNSPLHF
>.|TRBV19|TRBJ2-2|.
TGTGCCAGTATAGGGCTGACCAGGGGCACCGGGGAGCTGTTTTTT
CASIGLTRGTGELFF
>.|TRBV18|TRBJ1-1|.
TGTGCCAGCTCACCCTCGGTCACTGAAGCTTTCTTT
CASSPSVTEAFF
>few|TRBV3-1/TRBV3-2|TRBJ1-1|.
TGTGCCAGCAGCCAAGCTAGGACTGAAGCTTTCTTT
CASSQARTEAFF
>.|TRBV19|TRBJ2-3|TRBD1
TGTGCCAGTAGTATAGCGCAGGGGGCTCAAGCAAGGGGTGATACGCAGTATTTT
CASSIAQGAQARGDTQYF
>.|TRBV18|TRBJ2-1|.
TGTGCCAGCTCACCGTCCCAGATAGCGGATACCCAGTTCTTC
CASSPSQIADTQFF
>.|TRBV7-2|TRBJ2-3|TRBD2
TGTGCCAGCAGCTCTGGGACTAGCGGGGTCACAGATACGCAGTATTTT
CASSSGTSGVTDTQYF
>.|TRBV27|TRBJ2-7|TRBD1
TGTGCATACATTGGGGGACAGGGGGACGAGCAGTACTTC
CAYIGGQGDEQYF
>.|TRBV6-6|TRBJ1-2|.
TGTGCCAGCAGACTAATTGGGGGCTACACCTTC
CASRLIGGYTF
>.|TRBV5-8|TRBJ1-1|TRBD1
TGTGCCAGCAGGTCCGGACAGGGGAGGAACACTGAAGCTTTCTTT
CASRSGQGRNTEAFF
>few|TRBV4-1|TRBJ1-5|.
TGCGCCAGCAGCCAAGAAGGCTGGGAGTATCAGCCCCAGCATTTT
CASSQEGWEYQPQHF
>.|TRBV4-1|TRBJ1-2|.
TGCGCCAGCAGCCAAGCGAGGGGGATCGGCTATGGCTACACCTTC
CASSQARGIGYGYTF